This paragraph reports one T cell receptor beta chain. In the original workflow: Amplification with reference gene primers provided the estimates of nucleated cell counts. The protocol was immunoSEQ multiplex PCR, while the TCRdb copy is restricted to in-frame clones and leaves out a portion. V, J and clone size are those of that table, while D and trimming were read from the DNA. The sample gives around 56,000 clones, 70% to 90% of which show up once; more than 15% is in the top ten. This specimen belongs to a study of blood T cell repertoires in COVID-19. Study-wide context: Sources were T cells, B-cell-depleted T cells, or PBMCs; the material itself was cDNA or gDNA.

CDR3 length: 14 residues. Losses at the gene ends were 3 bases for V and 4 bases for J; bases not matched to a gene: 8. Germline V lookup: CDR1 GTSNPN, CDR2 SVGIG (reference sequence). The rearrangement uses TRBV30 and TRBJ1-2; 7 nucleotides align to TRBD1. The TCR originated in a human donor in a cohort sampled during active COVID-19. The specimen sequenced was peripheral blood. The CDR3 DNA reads TGTGCCTGGAGGGCTAAACAGGGGTCCTATGGCTACACCTTC. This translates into CAWRAKQGSYGYTF.